This TCR beta chain was profiled in a study of blood T cell repertoires in COVID-19. Assay: immunoSEQ multiplex PCR; the TCRdb copy retains only in-frame clones and omits some. The top ten hold 0.76% of the sample, which has 150,000 to 250,000 clones, 94% seen once. V lost 5 bases, J lost 7 bases, and 15 bases lay in between. The CDR3 covers 13 residues. Germline CDR1 is SGDLS and CDR2 is YYNGEE. V usage is TRBV9 and J usage is TRBJ1-2; possibly TRBD1 for D (5 bases). This TCR derives from a man aged 25-40 years with COVID-19, enrolled during active disease. Sequenced: peripheral blood. CDR3 sequence reads: CASSTRGASGYTF. The CDR3 region has the DNA TGTGCCAGCAGTACCCGTGGGGCTTCTGGCTACACCTTC.